These T cell receptor beta chains were read from a single sample in a study of spatial heterogeneity in lung cancer. Each CDR3 protein gets one entry after TCRdb re-called the 5' RACE reads with MiXCR. This table holds some 100,000 distinct CDR3 sequences, 7.5% to 10% found once. The sample consisted of PBMCs, taken at surgery. The receptors derive from a male donor with early-stage non-small cell lung cancer. Both conserved end residues are part of each CDR3. The D gene is left open where the match is weak. Where a row states a size, it is once, few, many or the class of an expanded clone; other rows omit it.

>TRBV24-1|medium-sized|TRBJ1-5|NA
CATTRVGARQPQHF
TGTGCCACCACCCGCGTGGGGGCGAGACAGCCCCAGCATTTT
>TRBV12-3/TRBV12-4|many|TRBJ2-2|NA
CASSLRGTGELFF
TGTGCCAGCAGTTTGAGGGGGACCGGGGAGCTGTTTTTT
>TRBV5-4|NA|TRBJ2-2|NA
CASSQRAEGGTGELFF
TGTGCCAGCAGCCAACGGGCCGAGGGGGGCACCGGGGAGCTGTTTTTT
>TRBV9|many|TRBJ1-1|TRBD1
CASSGQGGFTEAFF
TGTGCCAGCAGCGGACAGGGCGGTTTCACTGAAGCTTTCTTT
>TRBV28|many|TRBJ2-5|TRBD1
CASSWTGEETQYF
TGTGCCAGCAGTTGGACAGGGGAAGAGACCCAGTACTTC
>TRBV3-1|few|TRBJ2-1|NA
CASSPEGDAGNEQFF
TGTGCCAGCAGCCCCGAAGGGGATGCGGGCAATGAGCAGTTCTTC
>TRBV28|many|TRBJ2-1|NA
CASSPRTASSYNEQFF
TGTGCCAGCAGCCCTCGGACAGCGAGCTCCTACAATGAGCAGTTCTTC
>TRBV11-2|NA|TRBJ2-3|NA
CASSFLPAGTDTQYF
TGTGCCAGCAGCTTCCTACCCGCTGGGACAGATACGCAGTATTTT
>TRBV29-1|many|TRBJ2-5|TRBD1
CSVGGTGTETQYF
TGCAGCGTTGGGGGGACAGGGACAGAGACCCAGTACTTC
>TRBV4-2|NA|TRBJ2-2|TRBD2
CASSRDTSGGTGELFF
TGTGCCAGCAGCCGAGATACTAGCGGGGGAACCGGGGAGCTGTTTTTT
>TRBV28|many|TRBJ1-2|NA
CASSSLEVPSNYGYTF
TGTGCCAGCAGTTCCCTAGAGGTTCCTTCTAACTATGGCTACACCTTC
>TRBV7-9|NA|TRBJ2-4|NA
CASSPPPGTQAKNIQYF
TGTGCCAGCAGCCCCCCCCCCGGGACACAAGCCAAAAACATTCAGTACTTC
>TRBV5-1|many|TRBJ1-6|NA
CASSPGTKDSPLHF
TGCGCCAGCAGCCCAGGGACAAAGGATTCACCCCTCCACTTT
>TRBV28|few|TRBJ1-1|NA
CASSLLTGRSGAFF
TGTGCCAGCAGTTTGCTCACTGGGCGGAGCGGAGCTTTCTTT
>TRBV30|many|TRBJ2-1|NA
CAWSVSEYNEQFF
TGTGCCTGGAGTGTTTCCGAGTACAATGAGCAGTTCTTC
>TRBV20-1|few|TRBJ2-5|NA
CSARGSPALETQYF
TGCAGTGCTAGAGGTAGCCCGGCTTTAGAGACCCAGTACTTC
>TRBV5-1|NA|TRBJ1-4|NA
CASSLGASTNEKLFF
TGCGCCAGCAGCTTGGGAGCTTCCACTAATGAAAAACTGTTTTTT
>TRBV4-2|NA|TRBJ2-7|NA
CASSQPGGDEQYF
TGTGCCAGCAGCCAACCGGGGGGCGACGAGCAGTACTTC
>TRBV20-1|many|TRBJ2-3|NA
CSAAGTVITDTQYF
TGCAGTGCAGCCGGGACCGTTATTACAGATACGCAGTATTTT
>TRBV28|many|TRBJ1-2|TRBD1
CASSPTGKGYGYTF
TGTGCCAGCAGCCCGACAGGGAAGGGCTATGGCTACACCTTC
>TRBV28|few|TRBJ2-7|TRBD1
CASSYQGAMSYEQYF
TGTGCCAGCAGTTACCAGGGGGCCATGTCCTACGAGCAGTACTTC
>TRBV29-1|many|TRBJ1-1|NA
CSAEGQFGTEAFF
TGCAGCGCCGAGGGTCAGTTTGGCACTGAAGCTTTCTTT
>TRBV7-9|few|TRBJ2-4|TRBD2
CASSRLAGGNIQYF
TGTGCCAGCAGCAGACTAGCGGGAGGAAACATTCAGTACTTC
>TRBV24-1|few|TRBJ2-3|TRBD1
CATSPNPRTGARTDTQYF
TGTGCCACCAGTCCCAATCCCCGGACAGGGGCACGCACAGATACGCAGTATTTT
>TRBV20-1|few|TRBJ2-7|NA
CSATTASSYEQYF
TGCAGTGCCACGACGGCGAGCTCCTACGAGCAGTACTTC
>TRBV29-1|NA|TRBJ2-3|TRBD2
CSVESLAGGGDTQYF
TGCAGCGTTGAAAGTCTAGCGGGAGGTGGGGATACGCAGTATTTT
>TRBV7-9|once|TRBJ2-7|NA
CASSPGGGGDSYEQYF
TGTGCCAGCAGCCCAGGGGGCGGGGGGGACTCCTACGAGCAGTACTTC
>TRBV29-1|NA|TRBJ2-1|TRBD2
CSVAGLAGGFYNEQFF
TGCAGCGTTGCAGGACTAGCGGGAGGGTTCTACAATGAGCAGTTCTTC
>TRBV20-1|many|TRBJ2-2|NA
CSARDLITGELFF
TGCAGTGCTAGAGATCTCATCACCGGGGAGCTGTTTTTT
>TRBV18|many|TRBJ2-3|NA
CASSPGPDTQYF
TGTGCCAGCTCACCAGGCCCAGATACGCAGTATTTT
>TRBV2|many|TRBJ2-1|TRBD2
CASRAGTSGLGEQFF
TGTGCCAGCAGAGCCGGGACTAGCGGCCTCGGTGAGCAGTTCTTC
>TRBV3-1|many|TRBJ2-4|TRBD1
CASSPGQGAKNIQYF
TGTGCCAGCAGCCCTGGACAGGGGGCCAAAAACATTCAGTACTTC
>TRBV29-1|few|TRBJ2-1|TRBD2
CSVEGLAGRNEQFF
TGCAGCGTTGAGGGGTTAGCGGGGAGGAATGAGCAGTTCTTC
>TRBV5-4|many|TRBJ1-1|TRBD1
CASSPGGTTEAFF
TGTGCCAGCAGTCCAGGGGGGACCACTGAAGCTTTCTTT
>TRBV12-3/TRBV12-4|many|TRBJ1-5|NA
CASSLDRADQPQHF
TGTGCCAGCAGTTTAGACAGGGCTGATCAGCCCCAGCATTTT
>TRBV9|few|TRBJ2-2|TRBD1
CASSVVDRGTGELFF
TGTGCCAGCAGCGTAGTGGACAGGGGCACCGGGGAGCTGTTTTTT
>TRBV29-1|many|TRBJ2-5|NA
CSVDRDQGSVTQYF
TGCAGCGTGGACCGGGACCAGGGGTCAGTGACCCAGTACTTC
>TRBV7-9|many|TRBJ1-1|NA
CASKNLVFNSVESPLNTEAFF
TGTGCCAGCAAAAACTTAGTTTTTAACAGCGTTGAATCCCCCCTGAACACTGAAGCTTTCTTT
>TRBV20-1|many|TRBJ1-6|NA
CSARRRGEGNSPLHF
TGCAGTGCTAGGCGTCGGGGCGAGGGTAATTCACCCCTCCACTTT
>TRBV7-2|few|TRBJ2-5|NA
CASSLQGKIETQYF
TGTGCCAGCAGCTTACAGGGTAAAATAGAGACCCAGTACTTC
>TRBV28|few|TRBJ1-5|TRBD1
CASSLSGTGYQPQHF
TGTGCCAGCAGTTTATCAGGGACAGGGTATCAGCCCCAGCATTTT
>TRBV20-1|many|TRBJ2-7|TRBD1
CSAPTGYSYEQYF
TGCAGTGCGCCGACAGGGTACTCCTACGAGCAGTACTTC
>TRBV7-9|NA|TRBJ1-4|NA
CASGTQKLFF
TGTGCCAGCGGAACCCAAAAACTGTTTTTT
>TRBV20-1|NA|TRBJ1-2|NA
CSSYRGANYGYTF
TGCAGTTCCTACCGAGGGGCTAACTATGGCTACACCTTC
>TRBV5-1|many|TRBJ2-1|NA
CASSPWGNEQFF
TGCGCCAGCAGCCCGTGGGGGAATGAGCAGTTCTTC
>TRBV29-1|few|TRBJ2-6|NA
CSVTKDTEKIPTYSGANVLTF
TGCAGCGTGACCAAAGATACCGAAAAGATCCCTACATACTCTGGGGCCAACGTCCTGACTTTC
>TRBV7-2|few|TRBJ1-2|NA
CASSFTGPYGYTF
TGTGCCAGCAGCTTCACAGGTCCCTATGGCTACACCTTC
>TRBV24-1|NA|TRBJ2-1|TRBD1
CATSEAPGQGTYNEQFF
TGTGCCACCAGTGAGGCTCCGGGACAGGGGACCTACAATGAGCAGTTCTTC
>TRBV5-1|NA|TRBJ1-1|NA
CASSLRQGNTEAFF
TGCGCCAGCAGCTTGCGGCAGGGGAACACTGAAGCTTTCTTT
>TRBV29-1|many|TRBJ2-1|TRBD2
CSVHLTSGSSYNEQFF
TGCAGCGTTCACTTGACTAGCGGAAGCTCCTACAATGAGCAGTTCTTC
>TRBV5-1|many|TRBJ2-2|NA
CASSQTGKITGELFF
TGCGCCAGCAGCCAAACAGGAAAGATCACCGGGGAGCTGTTTTTT
>TRBV6-2/TRBV6-3|many|TRBJ1-2|TRBD1
CASSFPAGQGDRFYGYTF
TGTGCCAGCAGTTTCCCGGCGGGACAGGGGGACCGATTCTATGGCTACACCTTC
>TRBV7-9|many|TRBJ2-3|NA
CASSPGSGSTDTQYF
TGTGCCAGCAGCCCCGGCAGCGGGAGCACAGATACGCAGTATTTT
>TRBV6-1|NA|TRBJ2-1|NA
CASSMDWEAYNEQFF
TGTGCCAGCAGTATGGACTGGGAGGCCTACAATGAGCAGTTCTTC
>TRBV5-1|NA|TRBJ2-1|TRBD2
CASSFEPGLAREQFF
TGCGCCAGCAGCTTCGAACCGGGACTAGCCCGAGAGCAGTTCTTC
>TRBV20-1|NA|TRBJ2-5|NA
CSASAGTQETQYF
TGCAGTGCTAGCGCCGGGACTCAAGAGACCCAGTACTTC
>TRBV29-1|few|TRBJ2-7|TRBD2
CSVLAGGDEQYF
TGCAGCGTCTTAGCGGGAGGGGACGAGCAGTACTTC